Below, 10 T cell receptor beta chains from the same sample are listed, as sequenced in a study of immune evolution from preneoplasia to lung adenocarcinoma. TCRdb's copy holds only in-frame clones and misses some; the assay was immunoSEQ multiplex PCR. This repertoire shows a few thousand clones, about nine tenths found once; its top ten account for about 2.2%. The sample consisted of FFPE lung adenocarcinoma in situ tissue. These receptors were obtained from a person aged 60 to 80 with lung adenocarcinoma.

V and J are TRBV2 and TRBJ2-2; TRBD2 matches at 8 bases. The V segment lost 4 bases and the J segment 1 base; nucleotides outside the gene matches: 5. CDR3 length: 16 amino acids. The germline CDR1 and CDR2 sequences are SNHLY and FYNNEI. CDR3 sequence (DNA): TGTGCCAGCAGTGGAGCCAGCGGGGGGAACACCGGGGAGCTGTTTTTT. This gives the protein CASSGASGGNTGELFF.

The V call is TRBV27, the J call TRBJ1-5; unclear D gene. V dropped 5 bases and J dropped 7 bases, with 15 bases sitting between them. Germline-derived CDR1 and CDR2 are MNHEY and SMNVEV (reference sequence). CDR3 length: 14 residues. The CDR3 coding sequence is TGTGCCAGCAGTCTGGCGACAAGCCGACAGCCCCAGCATTTT. It yields the protein CASSLATSRQPQHF.

V is TRBV28 and J is TRBJ1-2, with D tentatively TRBD1 (5 bases). The CDR3 has 15 residues. The V gene lost 1 base and the J gene lost 6 bases, with 15 bases spanning the gap. CDR1 is MDHEN, CDR2 SYDVKM, per germline. The CDR3 loop reads CASSLSEGRVDGYTF. The CDR3 DNA reads as TGTGCCAGCAGTTTATCCGAGGGGAGGGTAGATGGCTACACCTTC.

With respect to this clone: The identical CDR3 is also encoded by other nucleotide sequences in the sample. The J gene is TRBJ1-2, the V gene TRBV5-1; the D gene is possibly TRBD1 (5 bases). Trimming removed 0 bases at V and 2 bases at J, with 11 bases between. Germline lookup yields CDR1 SGHRS and CDR2 YFSETQ. The CDR3 has 15 amino acids. The CDR3 loop is CASSLGDGGNYGYTF. The CDR3 nucleotides are TGCGCCAGCAGCTTGGGGGACGGCGGAAACTATGGCTACACCTTC.

The chain employs TRBV30 and TRBJ1-5; no definite D call. There are 14 residues in the CDR3. Trimming removed 0 bases from V and 3 bases from J, with 9 bases in between. Germline assignment: CDR1 GTSNPN and CDR2 SVGIG (reference sequence). The CDR3 DNA reads TGTGCCTGGAGTGTAGCAGCCTCCAATCAGCCCCAGCATTTT. Residues: CAWSVAASNQPQHF.

The gene calls are TRBV7-8 and TRBJ2-2; 7 bases match TRBD1. With 5 bases clipped from V and 7 bases from J, the junction kept 4 bases outside the gene matches. CDR1 and CDR2 (germline): SGHVS, FQNEAQ. There are 13 residues in the CDR3. DNA of the CDR3: TGTGCCAGCAGCCTGGGACAGAGCGGGGAGCTGTTTTTT. This codes for CASSLGQSGELFF.

V usage is TRBV7-2 and J usage is TRBJ1-1, with TRBD1 as a possible D gene (6 bases). The CDR3 sequence is 14 residues long. Germline V CDR1 and CDR2: SGHTA, FQGNSA. Trimming took 5 bases from V and 5 from J, leaving 15 bases between them. CDR3 sequence reads: CASSTYRVRTEAFF. CDR3 nucleotides: TGTGCCAGCAGCACCTACAGGGTTCGGACTGAAGCTTTCTTT.

The chain is built from TRBV5-1 and TRBJ1-6; TRBD1 aligns across 9 bases. The V and J ends lost 3 bases and 7 bases, in that order; junction bases with no gene match: 8. CDR1 SGHRS and CDR2 YFSETQ come from the germline V gene. This CDR3 has 16 amino acids. CDR3: CASSSTPGTGNSPLHF. As DNA, the CDR3 is TGCGCCAGCAGCTCAACTCCCGGGACAGGGAATTCACCCCTCCACTTT.

CDR3 sequence reads: CAWALGGAIEAFF. CDR3 nucleotides: TGTGCCTGGGCCCTCGGAGGCGCGATTGAAGCTTTCTTT. The rearrangement joins TRBV30 to TRBJ1-1; D gene uncertain. Per the germline V gene, CDR1 is GTSNPN and CDR2 is SVGIG (reference sequence). This CDR3 has 13 residues. The V and J ends lost 5 bases and 7 bases respectively, with 17 bases between them.

The sample holds a few counts of this clone. The J gene is TRBJ2-1, the V gene TRBV4-2; TRBD1 agrees at 9 bases. V dropped 1 base and J dropped 3; count of bases not matched to a gene: 4. The CDR3 totals 16 residues. The germline gives CDR1 LGHNA, CDR2 YNFKEQ. The CDR3 sequence: CASSQVDRGGYNEQFF. Written as DNA, the CDR3 is TGTGCCAGCAGCCAAGTCGACAGGGGGGGCTACAATGAGCAGTTCTTC.